The next 31 T cell receptor beta chains were all read from a single sample in a study of cytomegalovirus exposure and HLA in healthy donors. Some clones are missing from TCRdb's copy, which holds only in-frame ones; the method was immunoSEQ multiplex PCR. Of hundreds of thousands of clones listed, approximately 86% are singletons. The sequenced sample consisted of PBMCs. The receptors originated from a woman aged 25 to 45 in good health and CMV-seropositive.

V gene TRBV5-6 combines with J gene TRBJ1-3, with TRBD1 matching 7 bases. Trimming at V came to 4 bases and at J to 1 base, leaving 8 bases not matched to a gene. The CDR3 length is 16 residues. CDR1 and CDR2 from the germline V gene are SGHDT and YYEEEE. The CDR3 spells CASSLSGTASGNTIYF. CDR3 nucleotide sequence: TGTGCCAGCAGCCTATCCGGGACAGCGTCTGGAAACACCATATATTTT.

The rearrangement joins TRBV19 to TRBJ1-1; 8 nucleotides agree with TRBD1. Germline V gene lookup returns CDR1 LNHDA and CDR2 SQIVND (reference sequence). This CDR3 comprises 14 residues. Trimming at V came to 5 bases and at J to 7 bases, leaving 9 bases not matched to a gene. Written as DNA, the CDR3 is TGTGCCAGTAGTCCCGCCAGGGGGCTTAGTGAAGCTTTCTTT. It encodes CASSPARGLSEAFF.

The genes are TRBV19 and TRBJ2-7, with a weak D call TRBD2 (6 bases). The CDR3 contains 19 residues. Trimming stripped 0 bases from V and 0 bases from J, with 21 bases between. CDR1 is LNHDA and CDR2 is SQIVND in the germline V gene (reference sequence). The CDR3 DNA follows: TGTGCCAGTAGTATAGATCGGGTATTCCGTAGCGGTCGCTCCTACGAGCAGTACTTC. As protein: CASSIDRVFRSGRSYEQYF.

This chain uses TRBV7-9 with TRBJ2-7; 7 bases match TRBD1. The CDR3 is 16 amino acids. With 4 bases clipped from V and 4 bases from J, the junction kept 13 bases outside the gene matches. The germline CDR1 and CDR2 sequences are SEHNR and FQNEAQ (reference sequence). The DNA for the CDR3 is TGTGCCAGCAGCTCTTGGCCGACAGGGTACCCGTACGAGCAGTACTTC. Residues: CASSSWPTGYPYEQYF.

V and J are TRBV30 and TRBJ2-7; 8 positions match TRBD1. V shed 1 base and J 8 bases; nucleotides not matched to a gene: 7. CDR1 and CDR2 from the germline V gene are GTSNPN and SVGIG (reference sequence). The CDR3 covers 13 residues. CDR3 sequence reads: CAWSGQGAIQQYF. As DNA, the CDR3 is TGTGCCTGGAGTGGTCAGGGGGCGATCCAGCAGTACTTC. Full variable domain (outside the CDR3, taken from reference TRBV30 and TRBJ2-7): SQTIHQWPATLVQPVGSPLSLECTVEGTSNPNLYWYRQAAGRGLQLLFYSVGIGQISSEVPQNLSASRPQDRQFILSSKKLLLSDSGFYLCAWSGQGAIQQYFGPGTRLTVT.

J is TRBJ1-1 and V is TRBV6-4, with D perhaps matching TRBD1 (5 bases). The CDR3 sequence is 13 residues long. Trimming took 6 bases from V and 5 from J, leaving 13 bases between them. In germline, CDR1 is MRHNA, CDR2 SNTAGT. The CDR3 sequence: CASRSGKTTEAFF. The CDR3 DNA reads as TGTGCCAGCAGATCAGGGAAGACGACTGAAGCTTTCTTT.

Written as DNA, the CDR3 is TGTGCCAGCAGTGAGAGGGTTAGCGGTGCCGGGGAGCTGTTTTTT. This sequence encodes CASSERVSGAGELFF. This chain uses TRBV2 with TRBJ2-2, with D possibly matching TRBD2 (6 bases). V lost 3 bases, J lost 6 bases, and 14 bases lay in between. This CDR3 has 15 residues. Per germline, CDR1 SNHLY and CDR2 FYNNEI.

V gene TRBV7-9 combines with J gene TRBJ2-7; 8 bases align to TRBD2. The CDR3 is 17 amino acids. The V segment lost 1 base and the J segment 7 bases; nucleotides outside the gene matches: 15. CDR1 SEHNR and CDR2 FQNEAQ come from the germline V gene (reference sequence). CDR3 nucleotide sequence: TGTGCCAGCAGCTTAGGCTCTATCGGGAGGGTAGTGGGAGAGCAGTACTTC. Amino acids: CASSLGSIGRVVGEQYF.

This clone was observed once. CDR3 sequence: CASGGRARNEQFF. The CDR3 DNA sequence: TGTGCCAGCGGCGGGAGGGCCCGGAATGAGCAGTTCTTC. The chain has TRBV2 and TRBJ2-1, with TRBD2 matching 9 bases. The CDR3 runs 13 residues. V lost 8 bases, J lost 7 bases, and 6 bases stayed unmatched. Per germline, CDR1 SNHLY and CDR2 FYNNEI.

This clone was seen only a few times. The chain uses TRBV10-1 and TRBJ2-7, with TRBD2 matching 11 bases. The CDR3 has 15 amino acids. Germline loops: CDR1 WNHNN, CDR2 SYGVQD (reference sequence). Germline trimming cut 8 bases from V and 5 bases from J; bases unmatched to any gene: 11. The CDR3 loop reads CASSPGLAGGHEQYF. In DNA, the CDR3 is TGCGCCAGCTCTCCCGGACTAGCGGGTGGGCACGAGCAGTACTTC.

The chain has TRBV19 and TRBJ1-1, with D perhaps TRBD1 (5 bases). CDR1 is LNHDA and CDR2 is SQIVND in the germline V gene (reference sequence). V shed 7 bases and J shed 0 bases, with 12 bases lying between them. CDR3 length: 14 amino acids. The CDR3 bases are TGTGCCAGTAAAAGAGACAGACTGAACACTGAAGCTTTCTTT. As protein: CASKRDRLNTEAFF.

V usage is TRBV5-4 and J usage is TRBJ2-5; 7 nucleotides align to TRBD1. The germline gives CDR1 SGHNT, CDR2 YYREEE (reference sequence). The CDR3 consists of 16 residues. The V segment lost 4 bases and the J segment 1 base; nucleotides outside the gene matches: 10. The CDR3 coding sequence is TGTGCCAGCAGCGACGTAGGGGGCTTTGTCCAAGAGACCCAGTACTTC. Its protein product is CASSDVGGFVQETQYF.

This clone was counted a few times. The V gene is TRBV6-5, the J gene TRBJ2-7, with a tentative D call TRBD2 (5 bases). There are 14 residues in the CDR3. V was clipped by 5 bases and J by 3 bases, with 14 bases between them. Germline loops: CDR1 MNHEY, CDR2 SVGAGI. CDR3 region: CASSDDGLDYEQYF. The CDR3 DNA follows: TGTGCCAGCAGTGACGACGGACTGGACTACGAGCAGTACTTC.

This sequence joins TRBV15 and TRBJ2-6; 9 positions match TRBD1. There are 19 residues in the CDR3. The germline CDR1 and CDR2 sequences are LNHNV and YYDKDF (reference sequence). With V trimmed by 0 bases and J by 2 bases, 8 bases remained unmatched. As DNA, the CDR3 is TGTGCCACCAGCAGAGACGGACAGGGGTTTTTGACTGGGGCCAACGTCCTGACTTTC. Translation: CATSRDGQGFLTGANVLTF.

This clone was seen more than once but under ten times. V is TRBV9 and J is TRBJ1-2, with D perhaps matching TRBD1 (5 bases). CDR1 is SGDLS and CDR2 is YYNGEE in the germline V gene. The CDR3 spans 12 residues. V was clipped by 4 bases and J by 4 bases, with 8 bases between them. In DNA form, the CDR3 reads TGTGCCAGCAGCAGGGGAAGCTATGGCTACACCTTC. Protein sequence: CASSRGSYGYTF.

The chain combines TRBV27 with TRBJ1-1, with D uncertain. The CDR3 runs to 13 residues. V was shortened by 8 bases and J by 1 base, with 11 bases between the two germline ends. The germline gives CDR1 MNHEY, CDR2 SMNVEV (reference sequence). CDR3 sequence reads: CASSGRPNTEAFF. CDR3 bases: TGTGCCAGCTCAGGCAGACCGAACACTGAAGCTTTCTTT.

The count of this clone is one. The chain carries TRBV10-3 and TRBJ2-7; 7 nucleotides agree with TRBD1. The CDR3 contains 16 residues. Trimming cost V 3 bases and J 1 base; bases outside gene matches: 9. Germline V CDR1 and CDR2: ENHRY, SYGVKD. The CDR3 spells CAISDQGTERSYEQYF. The CDR3 DNA is TGTGCCATCAGTGACCAGGGGACAGAACGGTCCTACGAGCAGTACTTC.

This clone has more than one count but fewer than ten. This chain links TRBV2 with TRBJ2-7, with TRBD2 matching over 9 bases. V lost 7 bases, J lost 6 bases, and 13 bases stayed unmatched. The CDR3 is 15 residues long. CDR1 and CDR2 from the germline V gene are SNHLY and FYNNEI. The CDR3 region has the DNA TGTGCCAGCAAACAAGTCGTACTAGCGGGTGGCGAGCAGTACTTC. Its translation is CASKQVVLAGGEQYF.

The V and J genes are TRBV7-9 and TRBJ1-5, with D unclear. V was pared by 10 bases and J by 2 bases, with 9 bases between. This CDR3 has 12 amino acids. CDR1 SEHNR and CDR2 FQNEAQ come from the germline V gene (reference sequence). The CDR3: CATQRGNQPQHF. CDR3 sequence (DNA): TGTGCCACCCAACGGGGCAATCAGCCCCAGCATTTT.

V and J are TRBV7-7 and TRBJ2-5; 7 nucleotides agree with TRBD1. The CDR3 is 15 residues long. J gave up 1 base and V 4 bases, and 6 bases lay outside the gene matches. The germline gives CDR1 SSHAT, CDR2 FNYEAQ (reference sequence). CDR3 sequence (DNA): TGTGCCAGCAGCTCAGGGGACAGAACCCAAGAGACCCAGTACTTC. This codes for CASSSGDRTQETQYF.

V usage is TRBV18 and J usage is TRBJ1-3; 7 nucleotides line up with TRBD1. V shed 2 bases and J 0 bases; nucleotides not matched to a gene: 4. There are 16 residues in the CDR3. Per the germline V gene, CDR1 is KGHSH and CDR2 is LQKENI. The CDR3 here is CASSPNRGSSGNTIYF. The CDR3 DNA follows: TGTGCCAGCTCACCAAACAGGGGTAGCTCTGGAAACACCATATATTTT.

The V call is TRBV30, the J call TRBJ2-6, with 7 bases lining up with TRBD1. Trimming cost V 3 bases and J 0 bases; bases outside gene matches: 5. The CDR3 is made up of 16 amino acids. The germline V gene encodes CDR1 GTSNPN and CDR2 SVGIG (reference sequence). CDR3 in amino acids: CAWRIQGNSGANVLTF. CDR3 DNA sequence: TGTGCCTGGAGGATACAGGGGAACTCTGGGGCCAACGTCCTGACTTTC.

The chain is built from TRBV7-3 and TRBJ2-2, with a tentative D call TRBD2 (5 bases). Per the germline V gene, CDR1 is SGHTA and CDR2 is FQGTGA. Trimming pared 1 base from V and 5 bases from J, leaving 5 bases between. The CDR3 loop spans 13 amino acids. The DNA of the CDR3 is TGTGCCAGCAGCTTAAGCGGGACCGGGGAGCTGTTTTTT. Amino acid sequence: CASSLSGTGELFF.

The chain is built from TRBV7-2 and TRBJ1-5; TRBD1 matches 8 bases. The germline gives CDR1 SGHTA, CDR2 FQGNSA. V shed 0 bases, J shed 3 bases, and the junction held 22 bases outside the gene matches. CDR3 size: 22 residues. The CDR3 region is CASSLAPIRDRHFPINNQPQHF. DNA of the CDR3: TGTGCCAGCAGCTTAGCACCTATCCGGGACAGGCACTTCCCCATAAACAATCAGCCCCAGCATTTT.

This clone was counted a single time. The final CDR3 position lacks the conserved phenylalanine or tryptophan, pointing to a likely read error. The DNA is omitted, as the CDR3 cannot be located on it reliably, and the CDR3 follows TCRdb's listing. This rearrangement joins TRBV28 to TRBJ2-3; TRBD2, the table's D call, lacks a check against the DNA. Looked up from germline, CDR1 is MDHEN and CDR2 is SYDVKM. The CDR3 length is 13 residues, termini included. The CDR3 loop is CASTPSRGSGRAL.

CDR3 bases: TGCGCCAGCAGCTCGTTTCTGGACAGCTCCTACGAGCAGTACTTC. Its translation is CASSSFLDSSYEQYF. The chain joins TRBV5-1 to TRBJ2-7, with D perhaps TRBD1 (6 bases). The CDR3 has 15 amino acids. The V and J ends lost 3 bases and 0 bases respectively, with 13 bases between them. Per the germline V gene, CDR1 is SGHRS and CDR2 is YFSETQ.

CDR3 region: CASSLGTRDTDTQYF. The CDR3 coding sequence is TGCGCCAGCAGCCTCGGGACTCGAGACACAGATACGCAGTATTTT. The V and J genes are TRBV5-1 and TRBJ2-3, with D tentatively TRBD2 (6 bases). The germline V gene encodes CDR1 SGHRS and CDR2 YFSETQ. The V and J ends lost 4 bases and 2 bases respectively, with 14 bases between them. The CDR3 sequence is 15 residues long. Combining the CDR3 with reference TRBV5-1 and TRBJ2-3 gives the whole variable domain KAGVTQTPRYLIKTRGQQVTLSCSPISGHRSVSWYQQTPGQGLQFLFEYFSETQRNKGNFPGRFSGRQFSNSRSEMNVSTLELGDSALYLCASSLGTRDTDTQYFGPGTRLTVL.

The rearrangement links TRBV11-2 to TRBJ1-1, with TRBD1 matching 8 bases. The CDR3 is 14 amino acids. Germline CDR1 SGHAT, CDR2 FQNNGV. V lost 2 bases, J lost 7 bases, and 6 bases stayed unmatched. This chain's CDR3 is CASSLMGGQDEAFF. The CDR3 nucleotides are TGTGCCAGCAGCTTAATGGGGGGACAGGATGAAGCTTTCTTT.

The gene calls are TRBV5-1 and TRBJ1-1, with D possibly TRBD1 on 5 matching bases. V was trimmed by 3 bases and J by 1 base, leaving 13 bases between them. CDR3 size: 15 residues. The germline gives CDR1 SGHRS, CDR2 YFSETQ. Here the CDR3 reads CASSSDRPTNTEAFF. The CDR3 DNA reads as TGCGCCAGCAGCTCTGACAGACCAACGAACACTGAAGCTTTCTTT.

The genes are TRBV19 and TRBJ1-3; 9 bases align to TRBD1. The germline V gene encodes CDR1 LNHDA and CDR2 SQIVND (reference sequence). CDR3 length: 17 residues. V dropped 4 bases and J dropped 0; count of bases not matched to a gene: 7. The CDR3 loop is CASSTRTGDPSGNTIYF. DNA of the CDR3: TGTGCCAGTAGTACGCGGACAGGGGACCCCTCTGGAAACACCATATATTTT.

This clone was detected once. This CDR3 is CASSQGTTLPYEQYF. The CDR3 bases are TGTGCCAGCAGTCAGGGGACGACCCTGCCCTACGAGCAGTACTTC. V is TRBV27 and J is TRBJ2-7, with a tentative D call TRBD1 (6 bases). Germline CDR1 reads MNHEY; CDR2 reads SMNVEV (reference sequence). The CDR3 has 15 residues. The V end was cut by 5 bases, the J end by 2 bases, with 16 bases between.